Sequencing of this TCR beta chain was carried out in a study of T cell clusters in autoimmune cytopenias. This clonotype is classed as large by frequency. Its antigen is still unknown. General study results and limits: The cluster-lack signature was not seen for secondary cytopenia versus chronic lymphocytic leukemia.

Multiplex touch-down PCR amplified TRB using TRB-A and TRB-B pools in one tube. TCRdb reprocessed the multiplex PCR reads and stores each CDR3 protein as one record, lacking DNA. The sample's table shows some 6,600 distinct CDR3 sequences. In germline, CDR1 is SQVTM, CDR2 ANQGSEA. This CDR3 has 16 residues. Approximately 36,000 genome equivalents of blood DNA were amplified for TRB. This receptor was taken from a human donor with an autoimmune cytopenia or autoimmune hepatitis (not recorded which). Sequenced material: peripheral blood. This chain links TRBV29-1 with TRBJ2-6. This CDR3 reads CSVREQSLSGANVLTF.